This T cell receptor beta chain appears in the sequencing data of a study of early T cells in non-severe SARS-CoV-2 infection. Study background: Chains were unpaired, as sequencing was done on bulk RNA from unsorted whole blood.

V lost 0 bases to trimming and J lost 2 bases, with 18 bases between them. Germline V gives CDR1 SGHDT, CDR2 YYEEEE. The CDR3 extends over 17 amino acids. Separate cDNA molecules each had unique molecular identifiers attached to them. TCRdb itself ran the 5' RACE reads through MiXCR, one entry per CDR3 protein. The table has about 59,000 distinct CDR3 sequences, around 12% seen once. The chain combines TRBV5-6 with TRBJ2-7; the D gene is possibly TRBD2 (5 bases). The sample taken for sequencing was whole blood. This receptor was identified in an adult who was a healthcare worker with PCR-confirmed SARS-CoV-2 infection or an uninfected control (not recorded which). The DNA of the CDR3 is TGTGCCAGCAGCTTGGGCCTCCTGAGGACTTCAACCTACGAGCAGTACTTC. This gives the protein CASSLGLLRTSTYEQYF.